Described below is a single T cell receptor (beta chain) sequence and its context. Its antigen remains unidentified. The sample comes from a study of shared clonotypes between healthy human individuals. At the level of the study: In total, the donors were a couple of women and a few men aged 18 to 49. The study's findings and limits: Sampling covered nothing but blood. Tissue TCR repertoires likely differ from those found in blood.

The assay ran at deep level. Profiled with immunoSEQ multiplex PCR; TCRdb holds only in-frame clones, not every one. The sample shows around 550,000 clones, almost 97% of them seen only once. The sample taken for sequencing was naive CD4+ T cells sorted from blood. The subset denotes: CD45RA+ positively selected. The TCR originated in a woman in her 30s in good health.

CDR3 nucleotide sequence: TGCAGTGCTAGAGTCTTCGAGCAGTACTTC. Its protein is CSARVFEQYF. V usage is TRBV20-1 and J usage is TRBJ2-7; D is ambiguous. CDR3 length equals 10 residues. Germline CDR1 is DFQATT and CDR2 is SNEGSKA (reference sequence). Trimming shortened V by 1 base and J by 6 bases, and 4 bases separated the two germline ends.